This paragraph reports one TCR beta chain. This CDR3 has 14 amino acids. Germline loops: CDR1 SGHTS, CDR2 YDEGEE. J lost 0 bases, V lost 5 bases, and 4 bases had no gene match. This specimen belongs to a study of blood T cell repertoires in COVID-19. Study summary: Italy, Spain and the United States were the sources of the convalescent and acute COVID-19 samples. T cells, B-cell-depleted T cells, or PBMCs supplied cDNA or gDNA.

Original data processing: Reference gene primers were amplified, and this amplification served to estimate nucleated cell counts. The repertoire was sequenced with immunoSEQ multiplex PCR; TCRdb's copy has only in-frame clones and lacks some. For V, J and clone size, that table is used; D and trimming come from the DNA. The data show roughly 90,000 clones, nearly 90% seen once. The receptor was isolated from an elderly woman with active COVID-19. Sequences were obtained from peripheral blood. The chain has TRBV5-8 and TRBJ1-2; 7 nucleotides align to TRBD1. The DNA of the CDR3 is TGTGCCAGCAGACTCAGGGGGTCTAACTATGGCTACACCTTC. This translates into CASRLRGSNYGYTF.